The source of this T cell receptor beta chain is a study of human T cells and chemical hapten exposure. V lost 1 base and J 4 bases, leaving 10 bases between the germline ends. The CDR3 is made up of 14 amino acids. Germline values: CDR1 MDHEN, CDR2 SYDVKM. This clonotype appeared a few times. Described time point: patch test 1, 2 weeks after DPC sensitization. Sample treatment: therapeutic diphenylcyclopropenone sensitization with weekly scalp DPC. TCRdb passed the RACE reads through MiXCR, listing each CDR3 protein once. The table shows about 380,000 distinct CDR3 sequences, with roughly 4.8% occurring only once.

The chain is built from TRBV28 and TRBJ1-2; D call uncertain. The sample here was whole blood, taken in connection with sensitization to the hapten diphenylcyclopropenone (DPC). The receptor comes from a woman in her 50s with alopecia areata. Some clones in this sample may be carry-over from other donors' samples. In DNA form, the CDR3 reads TGTGCCAGCAGTTTATCGGGTTTATCCTATGGCTACACCTTC. Its protein product is CASSLSGLSYGYTF.